What follows describes a single T cell receptor beta chain. Its matching antigen is unknown. This record belongs to a study of T cell repertoires in aging, cancer and after chemotherapy. Findings and caveats of the study: The repertoire data cannot show anything about immunological memory following chemotherapy. In cancer patients, declining TCR diversity with age involved lost richness and lost evenness. Age-matched healthy donors had significantly more diverse, less clonal blood TCR repertoires than untreated cancer patients.

Rearranged V-D-J TRB sequences were amplified with a mixed TRB-A/B primer pool. A single record per CDR3 protein comes from TCRdb applying MiXCR to the multiplex PCR reads. The table records fewer than 1,500 distinct CDR3 sequences, 20% to 25% of them present only once. Peripheral blood genomic DNA, not sorted cells or RNA, was the template. CDR3 length equals 14 residues. V lost 5 bases and J lost 1, with 9 bases in between. Germline lookup yields CDR1 SGHDT and CDR2 YYEEEE. The sequence came from a human donor with a solid tumor. Source material: blood. The genes are TRBV5-6 and TRBJ2-2; weak D call: TRBD1 (6 bases). The DNA for the CDR3 is TGTGCCAGCAGGCTGACAGGGAACACCGGGGAGCTGTTTTTT. Translated, it gives CASRLTGNTGELFF.